This TCR beta chain was found in a study of blood T cell repertoires in COVID-19. Measured with immunoSEQ multiplex PCR; TCRdb has only the in-frame clones, and not every one. The sample records approximately 10,000 clones, roughly four fifths being singletons. The receptor comes from a man aged 50 to 59 with active COVID-19. The sequencing input was peripheral blood.

CDR3 loop: CASSTPGTVDNEQFF. CDR3 in DNA: TGTGCCAGCAGCACACCCGGGACAGTAGACAATGAGCAGTTCTTC. The chain is built from TRBV9 and TRBJ2-1, with 7 bases lining up with TRBD1. The CDR3 is 15 residues long. Germline V lookup: CDR1 SGDLS, CDR2 YYNGEE. Losses at the gene ends were 4 bases for V and 5 bases for J; bases not matched to a gene: 9.